This T cell receptor (beta chain) came from a study of cytomegalovirus exposure and HLA in healthy donors. The CDR3 length is 14 residues. Trimming shortened V by 9 bases and J by 2 bases, and 13 bases separated the two germline ends. Germline-derived CDR1 and CDR2 are LNHDA and SQIVND (reference sequence). Produced via immunoSEQ multiplex PCR; TCRdb's table is partial and in-frame only. There are 130,000 to 150,000 clones in the sample; about 91% occur only once, and just under 8% lies in the top ten. The sequence came from a young woman in good health and CMV-seropositive. The chain joins TRBV19 to TRBJ2-2, with D possibly being TRBD2 (5 bases). The sample was PBMCs. The CDR3 nucleotides read TGTGCCAGCGACACTAGTGCCAACACCGGGGAGCTGTTTTTT. Translating it yields CASDTSANTGELFF.